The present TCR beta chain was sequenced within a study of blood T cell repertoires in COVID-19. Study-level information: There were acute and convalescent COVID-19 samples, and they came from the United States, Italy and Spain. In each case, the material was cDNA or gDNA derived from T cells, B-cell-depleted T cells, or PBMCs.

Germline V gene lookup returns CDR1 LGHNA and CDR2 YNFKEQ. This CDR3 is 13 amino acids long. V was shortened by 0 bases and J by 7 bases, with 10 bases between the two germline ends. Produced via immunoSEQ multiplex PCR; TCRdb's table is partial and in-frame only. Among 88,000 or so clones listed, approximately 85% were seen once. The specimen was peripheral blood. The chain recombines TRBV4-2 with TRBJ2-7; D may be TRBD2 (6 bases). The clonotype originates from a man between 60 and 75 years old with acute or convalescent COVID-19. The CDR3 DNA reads TGTGCCAGCAGCCAAGACAGCGGGTGGGAGCAGTACTTC. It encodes CASSQDSGWEQYF.